This T cell receptor beta chain was recorded in a study of HIV-infected patients and healthy controls. The CDR3 sequence is 15 residues long. CDR1 is SGHDT, CDR2 YYEEEE, per germline. Trimming removed 0 bases from V and 4 bases from J; junction bases left unmatched: 6. There are many counts of this clonotype. The antigen is not known. Study-level results: Compared with untreated HIV+ repertoires, healthy controls showed roughly threefold more distinct CDR3s and higher Shannon diversity. Unequal distinct sequence numbers between patients and controls complicated comparisons.

Alpha and beta constant-region primers primed reverse transcription of about 500 ng RNA. Alpha and beta chain libraries were made separately by chain-specific third strand synthesis with multiplexing indices. After a brief PCR adding P5, P7 and a second index, roughly 25 amplification cycles followed. TCRdb fed the 5' RACE reads into MiXCR, producing one record per CDR3 protein. The data contain 17,000 or so distinct CDR3 sequences, around 5.5% of them singletons. Whole blood was used without fractionation, so all unsorted peripheral T cells were included. The V and J genes are TRBV5-6 and TRBJ1-2, with 7 bases identical to TRBD1. The sequenced material came from blood. The source is an adult in good health. CDR3 in DNA: TGTGCCAGCAGCTTGGAATTTCGACAGGGCTATGGCTACACCTTC. Protein product: CASSLEFRQGYGYTF.